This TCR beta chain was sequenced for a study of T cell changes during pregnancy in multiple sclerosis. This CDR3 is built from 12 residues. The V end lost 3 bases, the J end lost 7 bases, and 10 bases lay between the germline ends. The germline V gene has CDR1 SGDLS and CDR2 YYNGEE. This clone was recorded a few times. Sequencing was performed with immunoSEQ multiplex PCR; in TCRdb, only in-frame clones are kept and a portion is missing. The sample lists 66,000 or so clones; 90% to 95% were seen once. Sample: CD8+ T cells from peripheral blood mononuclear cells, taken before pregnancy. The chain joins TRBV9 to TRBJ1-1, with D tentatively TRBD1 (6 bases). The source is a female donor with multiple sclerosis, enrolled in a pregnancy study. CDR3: CASSEGTREAFF. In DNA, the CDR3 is TGTGCCAGCAGCGAGGGGACACGTGAAGCTTTCTTT.